This T cell receptor (beta chain) was found in a study of molecular identifiers for immune sequencing clone quantification. Study-wide results and caveats: Investigators reportedly could detect spiked Jurkat TCR RNA from one cell among approximately 1.1 million naive cells.

Each CDR3 protein gets one entry after TCRdb re-called the PCR reads with MiXCR. The sample consists of around 460,000 distinct CDR3 sequences, 25% of them appearing once. This clonotype was detected only a few times. Its antigen is still unknown. This CDR3 region has 11 residues. The chain is built from TRBV3-2 and TRBJ2-5; the DNA was not used to check the table's D call, TRBD1. TRBV3-2 is flagged as a pseudogene. The clonotype was recovered from a human donor in good health. Some libraries in this study had Jurkat cell RNA spiked in. The sequenced material came from naive CD8+ T cells from blood, with Jurkat cell RNA spiked in. Subset indicated: FACS-sorted CD8+CD4-CCR7+CD45RA+ naive T cells. Here the CDR3 reads CASSRGQRKYF. The CDR3 DNA reads as TGTGCCAGCAGCCGGGGCCAGCGAAAGTACTTC.